This T cell receptor (beta chain) was observed in a study of identifying expanded T cells in peripheral blood. CDR1 and CDR2 (germline): GTSNPN, SVGIG (reference sequence). CDR3 size: 14 residues. V lost 6 bases and J 5 bases, leaving 14 bases between the germline ends. TCRdb's copy holds only in-frame clones and misses some; the assay was immunoSEQ multiplex PCR. The sample contains tens of thousands of clones, around 88% of which appear only once. A remark on this clone: Its antigen remains unknown.

Study-wide points: Over about two and four weeks, about 17 and 20 clones changed, versus around 1.3 between replicates. Clone count variance between approximately 2-week samples rose with total template count.

No infections or other immune events were documented during collection. The sequence came from a person between 18 and 75 years old in good health. The J gene is TRBJ1-6, the V gene TRBV30; possibly TRBD1 for D (6 bases). Sequencing was done on a sample of blood. The CDR3 region has the DNA TGTGCCTGCTCTACAGGACAGCATAATTCACCCCTCCACTTT. Translating it yields CACSTGQHNSPLHF.